One and the same sample provided the 25 T cell receptor beta chains below, sequenced in a study of identical twins. TCRdb analysed the 5' RACE reads with MiXCR anew, one entry per CDR3 protein. The sample includes fewer than 550,000 distinct CDR3 sequences, over 12% seen only once; the top ten take more than 0.4%. This sample also belongs to another study, concerning yellow fever vaccine responses in identical twins.

The sequenced material came from CD4+ T cells sorted from blood. These receptors were collected from a woman younger than 35 in good health.

This clonotype showed up many times. The DNA of the CDR3 is TGTGCCAGCAGCTTGGGTGGGGGCGGAATGAACACTGAAGCTTTCTTT. Translated, it gives CASSLGGGGMNTEAFF. This chain uses TRBV12-3 or TRBV12-4 with TRBJ1-1; tentatively, D is TRBD1 (6 bases). Deletions cut 6 bases from V and 0 bases from J, with 17 bases between. The CDR3 totals 16 residues.

This sequence joins TRBV9 and TRBJ2-6; D remains ambiguous. V lost 0 bases and J 0 bases, leaving 19 bases between the germline ends. CDR3 length equals 20 residues. Germline values: CDR1 SGDLS, CDR2 YYNGEE. CDR3 nucleotide sequence: TGTGCCAGCAGCGTAGGCCCGACCGTGGCGGTAAGCTCTGGGGCCAACGTCCTGACTTTC. This translates into CASSVGPTVAVSSGANVLTF. The full variable domain, completed using reference TRBV9 and TRBJ2-6, is DSGVTQTPKHLITATGQRVTLRCSPRSGDLSVYWYQQSLDQGLQFLIQYYNGEERAKGNILERFSAQQFPDLHSELNLSSLELGDSALYFCASSVGPTVAVSSGANVLTFGAGSRLTVL.

The table lists this clonotype with a few counts. The chain employs TRBV6-1 and TRBJ2-7; D is undetermined. CDR3 length: 15 residues. Germline CDR1 reads MNHNS; CDR2 reads SASEGT. V was shortened by 7 bases and J by 2 bases, with 18 bases between the two germline ends. The CDR3 bases are TGTGCCAGCACCCCTTACGCCTTTTCAACCTACGAGCAGTACTTC. It translates to CASTPYAFSTYEQYF.

This clonotype was counted a single time. This chain connects TRBV29-1 to TRBJ2-5, with 10 bases lining up with TRBD2. The CDR3 spans 14 residues. CDR1 SQVTM and CDR2 ANQGSEA come from the germline V gene. J was trimmed by 1 base and V by 5 bases; bases with no gene match: 4. The CDR3 coding sequence is TGCAGCGTTCTACTAGCGGGAATCCAAGAGACCCAGTACTTC. Translating gives CSVLLAGIQETQYF.

The chain joins TRBV28 to TRBJ2-5; D might be TRBD2 (6 bases). Germline-derived CDR1 and CDR2 are MDHEN and SYDVKM. This CDR3 region has 16 residues. V shed 4 bases and J shed 5 bases, with 20 bases lying between them. CDR3 sequence (DNA): TGTGCCAGCAGTTCCACGCTACGGAGGGATGGGGAGACCCAGTACTTC. This sequence encodes CASSSTLRRDGETQYF. Full variable domain (missing parts from reference TRBV28 and TRBJ2-5): DVKVTQSSRYLVKRTGEKVFLECVQDMDHENMFWYRQDPGLGLRLIYFSYDVKMKEKGDIPEGYSVSREKKERFSLILESASTNQTSMYLCASSSTLRRDGETQYFGPGTRLLVL.

This chain uses TRBV12-3 or TRBV12-4 with TRBJ1-1, with 8 positions matching TRBD1. The CDR3 covers 14 residues. J gave up 8 bases and V 1 base, and 6 bases lay outside the gene matches. The CDR3 region is CASSLGGQASEAFF. The DNA for the CDR3 is TGTGCCAGCAGTTTAGGGGGACAGGCTTCAGAAGCTTTCTTT.

The chain's CDR3 is CASSPLQGLAGENIQYF. Here the CDR3 DNA reads TGTGCCAGCTCTCCGCTGCAGGGACTAGCGGGAGAAAACATTCAGTACTTC. This chain connects TRBV18 to TRBJ2-4; 14 bases fit TRBD2. The germline V gene encodes CDR1 KGHSH and CDR2 LQKENI. There are 17 residues in the CDR3. The junction had 9 bases not matched to a gene; V was cut back by 6 bases and J by 5 bases.

This clonotype has more than one count but fewer than ten. V and J are TRBV15 and TRBJ1-1; D is undetermined. V gave up 6 bases and J gave up 5 bases, with 16 bases separating them. Germline V lookup: CDR1 LNHNV, CDR2 YYDKDF (reference sequence). The CDR3 runs to 14 residues. In DNA, the CDR3 is TGTGCCACCAGTATGAACCGTCCGGAGACTGAAGCTTTCTTT. This encodes CATSMNRPETEAFF.

This clonotype was seen a few times. V and J are TRBV24-1 and TRBJ2-2; no definite D call. V was trimmed by 1 base and J by 6 bases, leaving 8 bases between them. The CDR3 spans 14 residues. The germline V gene encodes CDR1 KGHDR and CDR2 SFDVKD. The CDR3 sequence is CATSDFSRPGELFF. The CDR3 nucleotides are TGTGCCACCAGTGATTTTTCTCGGCCCGGGGAGCTGTTTTTT.

With respect to this clonotype: The junction does not match germline at one end; this may be a read error. The chain joins TRBV3-1 to TRBJ2-3, with 8 bases lining up with TRBD1. From germline, CDR1 is LGHDT and CDR2 YNNKEL (reference sequence). The CDR3 covers 15 residues. The CDR3 coding sequence is TGTGCCAGCAGCCAACAGGGGGCTGATTCTCTCGGCTGTTTTTTT. Residues: CASSQQGADSLGCFF.

The chain combines TRBV12-3 or TRBV12-4 with TRBJ2-1, with 11 positions matching TRBD2. V was pared by 6 bases and J by 13 bases, with 11 bases of the junction left unmatched. The CDR3 is 14 residues long. The CDR3 loop reads CASRQDTSGGTQFF. CDR3 coding DNA: TGTGCCAGCAGGCAAGATACTAGCGGGGGCACCCAGTTCTTC.

This clonotype was picked up many times. The chain recombines TRBV4-2 with TRBJ2-2, with a weak D call TRBD2 (6 bases). Germline V gives CDR1 LGHNA, CDR2 YNFKEQ. The CDR3 runs to 14 residues. Deletions cut 6 bases from V and 2 bases from J, with 10 bases between. CDR3 coding DNA: TGTGCCAGCAGGGACGCGGGAAACACCGGGGAGCTGTTTTTT. It codes for CASRDAGNTGELFF.

This clonotype has more than one count but fewer than ten. The chain combines TRBV5-1 with TRBJ2-1; D ambiguous. The CDR3 length is 15 residues. V shed 0 bases and J shed 4 bases, with 11 bases lying between them. The germline CDR1 and CDR2 sequences are SGHRS and YFSETQ. The CDR3 nucleotides read TGCGCCAGCAGCTTGGGGAGTAAGCCGTACAATGAGCAGTTCTTC. Translating it yields CASSLGSKPYNEQFF.

This clonotype turned up a few times. The gene calls are TRBV5-6 and TRBJ1-1, with D uncertain. From germline, CDR1 is SGHDT and CDR2 YYEEEE. V was shortened by 4 bases and J by 3 bases, with 13 bases between the two germline ends. The length of the CDR3 is 14 residues. CDR3 sequence (DNA): TGTGCCAGCAGCCAGGAAGGGTGGGACACTGAAGCTTTCTTT. It encodes CASSQEGWDTEAFF. The full variable domain, in which reference TRBV5-6 and TRBJ1-1 provide the parts outside the CDR3, is DAGVTQSPTHLIKTRGQQVTLRCSPKSGHDTVSWYQQALGQGPQFIFQYYEEEERQRGNFPDRFSGHQFPNYSSELNVNALLLGDSALYLCASSQEGWDTEAFFGQGTRLTVV.

There are a few counts of this clonotype. This chain uses TRBV5-1 with TRBJ2-3; TRBD2 matches 9 bases. CDR1 and CDR2 (germline): SGHRS, YFSETQ. The CDR3 loop spans 14 amino acids. With 7 bases clipped from V and 4 bases from J, the junction kept 7 bases outside the gene matches. CDR3 coding DNA: TGCGCCAGCTCGCTAGCGGGACCCCCAGATACGCAGTATTTT. Translation: CASSLAGPPDTQYF.

The chain employs TRBV12-3 or TRBV12-4 and TRBJ2-1; D is possibly TRBD1 (5 bases). V was clipped by 8 bases and J by 4 bases, with 9 bases between them. The CDR3 totals 12 residues. The DNA of the CDR3 is TGTGCCAGCGCTGACAGTTACAATGAGCAGTTCTTC. Its protein product is CASADSYNEQFF.

This clonotype was observed a few times. At one end, the junction sequence differs from germline, possibly due to a read error. V and J are TRBV6-1 and TRBJ2-6; no clear D gene. Germline V gene data show CDR1 as MNHNS and CDR2 as SASEGT. The CDR3 runs 15 residues. The CDR3 loop reads CASSDEPSGVNVLTF. The CDR3 DNA reads TGTGCCAGCAGTGATGAGCCCTCTGGGGTCAACGTCCTGACTTTC.

The chain is built from TRBV12-3 or TRBV12-4 and TRBJ2-1; a possible D gene is TRBD2 (5 bases). V lost 5 bases, J lost 0 bases, and 14 bases lay in between. The CDR3 consists of 16 residues. The CDR3 sequence is CASSNIMGSSYNEQFF. Here the CDR3 DNA reads TGTGCCAGCAGTAACATAATGGGGAGCTCCTACAATGAGCAGTTCTTC.

This clonotype has a handful of counts. CDR3 coding DNA: TGTGCCAGCAAGGGGGGTAGGTTGAACACTGAAGCTTTCTTT. Its translation: CASKGGRLNTEAFF. J is TRBJ1-1 and V is TRBV12-3 or TRBV12-4, with D maybe TRBD1 (6 bases). This CDR3 has 14 residues. V lost 7 bases and J 0 bases, leaving 12 bases between the germline ends.

This clonotype was counted between two and nine times. This sequence joins TRBV20-1 and TRBJ2-5; 8 positions match TRBD2. CDR1 and CDR2 (germline): DFQATT, SNEGSKA (reference sequence). The CDR3 is 12 residues long. V shed 6 bases, J shed 2 bases, and the junction held 2 bases outside the gene matches. The CDR3 loop is CSARGGQETQYF. The CDR3 nucleotides read TGCAGTGCCCGGGGGGGGCAAGAGACCCAGTACTTC.

J is TRBJ2-3 and V is TRBV20-1; 10 bases map to TRBD2. Germline CDR1 reads DFQATT; CDR2 reads SNEGSKA (reference sequence). This CDR3 has 16 residues. V lost 3 bases and J lost 4; bases outside the gene matches: 10. CDR3 DNA sequence: TGCAGTGCTAGTATTGGGAGCGGGGGGGGCGCAGATACGCAGTATTTT. Protein: CSASIGSGGGADTQYF.

The table lists this clonotype with a few counts. The genes are TRBV10-3 and TRBJ2-3; TRBD1 or TRBD2 may be the D gene (5 bases each). The CDR3 length is 13 residues. Trimming took 6 bases from V and 0 from J, leaving 7 bases between them. Germline CDR1 reads ENHRY; CDR2 reads SYGVKD. Here the CDR3 DNA reads TGTGCCATCAGGGGGGACAGCACAGATACGCAGTATTTT. It translates to CAIRGDSTDTQYF.

This clonotype was recorded a few times. The chain recombines TRBV7-9 with TRBJ1-2; D is ambiguous. The V and J ends lost 0 bases and 2 bases respectively, with 10 bases between them. The germline gives CDR1 SEHNR, CDR2 FQNEAQ (reference sequence). This CDR3 spans 15 amino acids. CDR3 residues: CASSLAVGGNYGYTF. Here the CDR3 DNA reads TGTGCCAGCAGCTTAGCTGTGGGAGGGAACTATGGCTACACCTTC.

This clonotype was seen a handful of times. The chain uses TRBV3-1 and TRBJ1-2, with 10 bases aligning to TRBD1. Germline values: CDR1 LGHDT, CDR2 YNNKEL (reference sequence). J lost 7 bases, V lost 1 base, and 9 bases had no gene match. The CDR3 totals 16 residues. DNA for the CDR3: TGTGCCAGCAGCCAAGCCCCGACAGGGGGCGTTGGTGGCTACACCTTC. Translation: CASSQAPTGGVGGYTF.

J is TRBJ2-1 and V is TRBV3-1; TRBD2 aligns across 7 bases. After removal of 4 bases from V and 3 bases from J, the junction contained 9 bases not matched to a gene. This CDR3 is built from 16 residues. Germline V gene data show CDR1 as LGHDT and CDR2 as YNNKEL (reference sequence). The CDR3 loop is CASSRERGNFYNEQFF. DNA of the CDR3: TGTGCCAGCAGCCGGGAGCGGGGTAATTTCTACAATGAGCAGTTCTTC.